The 27 T cell receptor beta chains presented below share a single source sample, sequenced in a study of blood T cell repertoires in COVID-19. TCRdb keeps only in-frame clones here, not all; method: immunoSEQ multiplex PCR. This sample has roughly 44,000 clones, with approximately 90% found just once. The sample consisted of peripheral blood. These receptors were obtained from a man older than 75 with acute or convalescent COVID-19.

CDR3 amino acids: CAWSVGQGWPQHF. CDR3 DNA sequence: TGTGCCTGGAGTGTTGGTCAGGGTTGGCCCCAGCATTTT. This sequence joins TRBV30 and TRBJ1-5, with D perhaps matching TRBD1 (5 bases). Germline CDR1 is GTSNPN and CDR2 is SVGIG (reference sequence). The germline V and J ends were trimmed by 0 bases and 9 bases, with 12 bases remaining between them. The CDR3 extends over 13 amino acids.

The genes are TRBV5-1 and TRBJ2-7; 11 bases fit TRBD1. Germline V gene sequence: CDR1 SGHRS, CDR2 YFSETQ. Unmatched junction bases numbered 4, after V lost 0 bases and J lost 2 bases. CDR3 length: 16 amino acids. This chain's CDR3 is CASSLVQGQGAYEQYF. The CDR3 nucleotides read TGCGCCAGCAGCTTGGTCCAGGGACAGGGGGCCTACGAGCAGTACTTC.

There are a few counts of this clone. The chain carries TRBV6-2 or TRBV6-3 and TRBJ2-7; 12 bases agree with TRBD2. The CDR3 runs 15 residues. Per the germline V gene, CDR1 is MNHEY and CDR2 is SVGEGT. The ends lost 5 bases at V and 3 bases at J; junction bases unmatched: 5. The chain's CDR3 is CASSLGTSGHYEQYF. The CDR3, as DNA: TGTGCCAGCAGTCTCGGGACTAGCGGGCACTACGAGCAGTACTTC.

The rearrangement uses TRBV5-1 and TRBJ1-2; weak D call: TRBD1 (5 bases). With 2 bases removed from V and 3 bases from J, the gap between germline ends came to 8 bases. Germline values: CDR1 SGHRS, CDR2 YFSETQ. The CDR3 is 13 amino acids. CDR3 sequence reads: CASSFGGDYGYTF. The CDR3 nucleotides are TGCGCCAGCAGCTTCGGGGGGGACTATGGCTACACCTTC.

The chain links TRBV6-5 to TRBJ1-5; D is possibly TRBD1 (6 bases). V lost 7 bases and J 3 bases, leaving 13 bases between the germline ends. Germline-derived CDR1 and CDR2 are MNHEY and SVGAGI. The CDR3 is 14 amino acids. The CDR3 sequence: CASTPAGDNQPQHF. For the CDR3, the DNA is TGTGCCAGCACCCCGGCAGGGGACAATCAGCCCCAGCATTTT.

The chain is built from TRBV7-9 and TRBJ2-7; TRBD1 might be the D (5 bases). Trimming shortened V by 1 base and J by 0 bases, and 7 bases separated the two germline ends. Germline V gene lookup returns CDR1 SEHNR and CDR2 FQNEAQ (reference sequence). This CDR3 has 14 amino acids. The CDR3: CASSLEGYSYEQYF. The CDR3 DNA follows: TGTGCCAGCAGCTTAGAGGGGTACTCCTACGAGCAGTACTTC.

The chain has TRBV2 and TRBJ1-1; TRBD1 is a possible D gene (5 bases). Deletions cut 1 base from V and 8 bases from J, with 14 bases between. The germline gives CDR1 SNHLY, CDR2 FYNNEI. The CDR3 extends over 14 amino acids. The CDR3 loop reads CASSEGRGRQEAFF. Written as DNA, the CDR3 is TGTGCCAGCAGTGAAGGGAGGGGCCGTCAAGAAGCTTTCTTT. The whole variable domain, remainder taken from reference TRBV2 and TRBJ1-1, is EPEVTQTPSHQVTQMGQEVILRCVPISNHLYFYWYRQILGQKVEFLVSFYNNEISEKSEIFDDQFSVERPDGSNFTLKIRSTKLEDSAMYFCASSEGRGRQEAFFGQGTRLTVV.

The chain recombines TRBV5-6 with TRBJ1-6; perhaps TRBD1 as D (6 bases). Per germline, CDR1 SGHDT and CDR2 YYEEEE. The CDR3 extends over 15 amino acids. Trimming removed 4 bases at V and 6 bases at J, with 14 bases between. The CDR3 DNA reads as TGTGCCAGCAGCAAGGGACATAGGATTAATTCACCCCTCCACTTT. It specifies CASSKGHRINSPLHF. Full variable domain (outside the CDR3, taken from reference TRBV5-6 and TRBJ1-6): DAGVTQSPTHLIKTRGQQVTLRCSPKSGHDTVSWYQQALGQGPQFIFQYYEEEERQRGNFPDRFSGHQFPNYSSELNVNALLLGDSALYLCASSKGHRINSPLHFGNGTRLTVT.

This sequence joins TRBV7-8 and TRBJ1-3; maybe TRBD1 (6 bases). Per germline, CDR1 SGHVS and CDR2 FQNEAQ. The CDR3 contains 15 residues. V was clipped by 1 base and J by 4 bases, with 11 bases between them. This chain's CDR3 is CASSLGTVTGNTIYF. The CDR3 nucleotides read TGTGCCAGCAGCTTAGGGACAGTAACCGGAAACACCATATATTTT.

The rearrangement uses TRBV19 and TRBJ1-1; a possible D gene is TRBD1 (6 bases). This CDR3 is built from 15 residues. Trimming took off 5 bases at V and 0 bases at J, with 13 bases between the two ends. Germline V gene lookup returns CDR1 LNHDA and CDR2 SQIVND (reference sequence). CDR3 loop: CASSVYREMNTEAFF. The CDR3, as DNA: TGTGCCAGTAGTGTATACAGGGAAATGAACACTGAAGCTTTCTTT.

V usage is TRBV2 and J usage is TRBJ2-1; 13 nucleotides align to TRBD2. CDR1 SNHLY and CDR2 FYNNEI come from the germline V gene. The V segment lost 6 bases and the J segment 1 base; nucleotides outside the gene matches: 6. This CDR3 spans 17 amino acids. The CDR3 nucleotides read TGTGCCAGCAGAACCGGGACTAGCGGGGTTTCCTACAATGAGCAGTTCTTC. Protein: CASRTGTSGVSYNEQFF.

The gene calls are TRBV19 and TRBJ1-1, with D tentatively TRBD1 (5 bases). The germline gives CDR1 LNHDA, CDR2 SQIVND (reference sequence). This CDR3 has 12 amino acids. Trimming removed 3 bases from V and 11 bases from J, with 13 bases in between. The CDR3 here is CASSMGQGTAFF. The CDR3 nucleotides read TGTGCCAGTAGTATGGGTCAGGGAACGGCTTTCTTT.

The genes are TRBV5-6 and TRBJ2-3; D is perhaps TRBD1 (6 bases). The CDR3 covers 12 residues. In germline, CDR1 is SGHDT, CDR2 YYEEEE. V shed 4 bases and J shed 5 bases, with 8 bases lying between them. The CDR3 here is CASSVDRDTQYF. DNA of the CDR3: TGTGCCAGCAGCGTGGACAGAGATACGCAGTATTTT.

The V gene is TRBV24-1, the J gene TRBJ1-2; 9 bases are a match to TRBD1. V trimming: 4 bases; J trimming: 3 bases; junction bases outside the gene matches: 5. The CDR3 covers 15 residues. The germline V gene encodes CDR1 KGHDR and CDR2 SFDVKD. CDR3 in DNA: TGTGCCACCAGTGACGGGACAGGGAGACACTATGGCTACACCTTC. This gives the protein CATSDGTGRHYGYTF.

This chain connects TRBV5-6 to TRBJ2-7, with D perhaps TRBD1 (6 bases). The CDR3 is 13 residues long. Deletions cut 4 bases from V and 2 bases from J, with 10 bases between. The V gene's germline CDR1 is SGHDT and CDR2 YYEEEE. The CDR3 loop is CASSIQGAYEQYF. The CDR3 nucleotides are TGTGCCAGCAGCATACAGGGAGCCTACGAGCAGTACTTC.

The V and J genes are TRBV5-1 and TRBJ1-6; 7 nucleotides align to TRBD1. The CDR3 is 16 amino acids. The V gene end was trimmed by 0 bases and the J gene end by 4 bases; junction bases not matched to a gene: 4. Germline CDR1 reads SGHRS; CDR2 reads YFSETQ. The DNA for the CDR3 is TGCGCCAGCAGCTTGGGGCCGGGACAGTATAATTCACCCCTCCACTTT. Its protein product is CASSLGPGQYNSPLHF.

V is TRBV29-1 and J is TRBJ1-5, with D unresolved. Per the germline V gene, CDR1 is SQVTM and CDR2 is ANQGSEA. The V end was cut by 4 bases, the J end by 7 bases, with 14 bases between. CDR3 size: 13 residues. The DNA for the CDR3 is TGCAGCGTTGGCGACGGGGAATGGCAGCCCCAGCATTTT. Translation gives CSVGDGEWQPQHF. The whole variable domain, filled in from reference TRBV29-1 and TRBJ1-5, reads SAVISQKPSRDICQRGTSLTIQCQVDSQVTMMFWYRQQPGQSLTLIATANQGSEATYESGFVIDKFPISRPNLTFSTLTVSNMSPEDSSIYLCSVGDGEWQPQHFGDGTRLSIL.

The chain recombines TRBV9 with TRBJ1-1; D not certain. The CDR3 has 15 residues. Per germline, CDR1 SGDLS and CDR2 YYNGEE. Between the trimmed V and J ends, which lost 4 bases and 0 bases, there was a span of 13 bases. CDR3 nucleotides: TGTGCCAGCAGCCGAAGTACCAACATGAACACTGAAGCTTTCTTT. Translation: CASSRSTNMNTEAFF. Using reference TRBV9 and TRBJ1-1 for the parts outside the CDR3, the full variable domain is DSGVTQTPKHLITATGQRVTLRCSPRSGDLSVYWYQQSLDQGLQFLIQYYNGEERAKGNILERFSAQQFPDLHSELNLSSLELGDSALYFCASSRSTNMNTEAFFGQGTRLTVV.

The J gene is TRBJ2-1, the V gene TRBV18; D ambiguous. The CDR3 has 13 amino acids. Germline lookup yields CDR1 KGHSH and CDR2 LQKENI. V lost 3 bases and J lost 6, with 9 bases in between. The CDR3 loop reads CASSPQNGNEQFF. CDR3 DNA sequence: TGTGCCAGCTCACCTCAAAACGGCAATGAGCAGTTCTTC.

V is TRBV18 and J is TRBJ1-5; D is unresolved. Trimming removed 3 bases at V and 4 bases at J, with 10 bases between. Germline V lookup: CDR1 KGHSH, CDR2 LQKENI. This CDR3 has 14 amino acids. The CDR3 DNA reads as TGTGCCAGCTCACCCAAGGCGGGGAATCAGCCCCAGCATTTT. Protein: CASSPKAGNQPQHF. Drawing the rest from reference TRBV18 and TRBJ1-5, the complete variable domain is NAGVMQNPRHLVRRRGQEARLRCSPMKGHSHVYWYRQLPEEGLKFMVYLQKENIIDESGMPKERFSAEFPKEGPSILRIQQVVRGDSAAYFCASSPKAGNQPQHFGDGTRLSIL.

This clone has more than one count but fewer than ten. V gene TRBV19 combines with J gene TRBJ1-1, with D possibly being TRBD1 (5 bases). The CDR3 runs 12 residues. Germline V gene lookup returns CDR1 LNHDA and CDR2 SQIVND (reference sequence). The V end lost 0 bases, the J end lost 10 bases, and 9 bases lay between the germline ends. The CDR3 nucleotides read TGTGCCAGTAGTATAGAGCGGGGGACAGCTTTCTTT. This codes for CASSIERGTAFF.

This chain connects TRBV18 to TRBJ2-5, with D hard to call. V was pared by 3 bases and J by 5 bases, with 7 bases between. Germline values: CDR1 KGHSH, CDR2 LQKENI. This CDR3 region has 12 residues. The CDR3 bases are TGTGCCAGCTCACCCTCTTTGGAGACCCAGTACTTC. It specifies CASSPSLETQYF. Looking up the rest from reference TRBV18 and TRBJ2-5 gives the full variable domain: NAGVMQNPRHLVRRRGQEARLRCSPMKGHSHVYWYRQLPEEGLKFMVYLQKENIIDESGMPKERFSAEFPKEGPSILRIQQVVRGDSAAYFCASSPSLETQYFGPGTRLLVL.

V usage is TRBV28 and J usage is TRBJ1-6; TRBD1 might be the D (6 bases). Between the trimmed V and J ends, which lost 4 bases and 15 bases, there was a span of 13 bases. The germline gives CDR1 MDHEN, CDR2 SYDVKM. The CDR3 loop spans 12 amino acids. CDR3 in amino acids: CASSSPDRNLHF. CDR3 DNA sequence: TGTGCCAGCAGTTCACCCGACAGGAACCTCCACTTT.

The chain is built from TRBV5-1 and TRBJ1-2; 8 bases agree with TRBD1. V lost 4 bases to trimming and J lost 4 bases; unmatched junction nucleotides: 6. CDR1 and CDR2 from the germline V gene are SGHRS and YFSETQ. The CDR3 extends over 14 amino acids. CDR3 bases: TGCGCCAGCAGCGGAACAGGGGGGCCCTATGGCTACACCTTC. Translation: CASSGTGGPYGYTF.

The chain links TRBV2 to TRBJ1-3; 7 nucleotides agree with TRBD1. CDR3 length equals 14 residues. Germline V gene sequence: CDR1 SNHLY, CDR2 FYNNEI. Germline trimming cut 3 bases from V and 2 bases from J; bases unmatched to any gene: 1. The CDR3 DNA reads as TGTGCCAGCAGTGACACAGGGGCTGGAAACACCATATATTTT. The encoded protein is CASSDTGAGNTIYF.

The chain carries TRBV19 and TRBJ1-2; possible D gene TRBD1, 5 bases. Germline V gene data show CDR1 as LNHDA and CDR2 as SQIVND (reference sequence). The length of the CDR3 is 13 residues. Trimming removed 6 bases from V and 8 bases from J, with 16 bases in between. CDR3 DNA: TGTGCCAGTAGCGACAGCTTCCACGGGGGCTACACCTTC. This sequence encodes CASSDSFHGGYTF.

The CDR3 sequence is CASSLTGSLTPRQPQHF. For the CDR3, the DNA is TGTGCCAGCAGTTTAACCGGGTCTCTAACCCCGAGACAGCCCCAGCATTTT. The rearrangement uses TRBV27 and TRBJ1-5; no clear D. Between the trimmed V and J ends, which lost 2 bases and 7 bases, there was a span of 21 bases. The CDR3 loop spans 17 amino acids. CDR1 is MNHEY and CDR2 is SMNVEV in the germline V gene (reference sequence).